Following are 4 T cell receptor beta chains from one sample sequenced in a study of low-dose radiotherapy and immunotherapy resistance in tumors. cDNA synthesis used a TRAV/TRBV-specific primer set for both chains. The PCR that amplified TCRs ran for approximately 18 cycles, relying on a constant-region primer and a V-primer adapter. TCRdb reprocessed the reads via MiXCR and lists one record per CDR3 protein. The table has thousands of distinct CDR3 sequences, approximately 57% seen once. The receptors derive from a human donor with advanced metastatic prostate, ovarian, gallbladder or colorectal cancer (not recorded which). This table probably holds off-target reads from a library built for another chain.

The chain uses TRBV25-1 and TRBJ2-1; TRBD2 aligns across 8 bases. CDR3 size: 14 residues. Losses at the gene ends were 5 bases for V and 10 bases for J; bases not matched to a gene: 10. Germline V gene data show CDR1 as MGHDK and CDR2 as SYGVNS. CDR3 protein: CASSPTCGGLEQFF. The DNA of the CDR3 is TGTGCCAGCAGTCCGACTTGCGGGGGGCTAGAGCAGTTCTTC. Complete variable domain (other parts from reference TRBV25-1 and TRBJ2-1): EADIYQTPRYLVIGTGKKITLECSQTMGHDKMYWYQQDPGMELHLIHYSYGVNSTEKGDLSSESTVSRIRTEHFPLTLESARPSHTSQYLCASSPTCGGLEQFFGPGTRLTVL.

The CDR3 reads CASSWRLAGREDTQYF. CDR3 sequence (DNA): TGTGCCAGCAGCTGGAGACTAGCGGGGCGGGAAGATACGCAGTATTTT. This rearrangement joins TRBV5-4 to TRBJ2-3, with 11 bases aligning to TRBD2. Germline lookup yields CDR1 SGHNT and CDR2 YYREEE (reference sequence). V dropped 3 bases and J dropped 5; count of bases not matched to a gene: 8. The CDR3 totals 16 residues. Variable domain in full (rest from reference TRBV5-4 and TRBJ2-3): ETGVTQSPTHLIKTRGQQVTLRCSSQSGHNTVSWYQQALGQGPQFIFQYYREEENGRGNFPPRFSGLQFPNYSSELNVNALELDDSALYLCASSWRLAGREDTQYFGPGTRLTVL.

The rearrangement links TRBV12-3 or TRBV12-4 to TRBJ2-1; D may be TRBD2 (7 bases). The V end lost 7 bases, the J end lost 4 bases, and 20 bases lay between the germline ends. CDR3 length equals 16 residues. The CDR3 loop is CASKSGGAGQYNEQFF. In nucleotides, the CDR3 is TGTGCCAGCAAAAGTGGGGGGGCAGGGCAATACAATGAGCAGTTCTTC.

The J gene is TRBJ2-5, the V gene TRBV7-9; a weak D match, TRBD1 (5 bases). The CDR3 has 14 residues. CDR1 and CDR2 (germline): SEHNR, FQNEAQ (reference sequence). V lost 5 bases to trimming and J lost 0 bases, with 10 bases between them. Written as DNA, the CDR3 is TGTGCCAGCAGCATGAGCAGGGACCAAGAGACCCAGTACTTC. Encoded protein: CASSMSRDQETQYF.